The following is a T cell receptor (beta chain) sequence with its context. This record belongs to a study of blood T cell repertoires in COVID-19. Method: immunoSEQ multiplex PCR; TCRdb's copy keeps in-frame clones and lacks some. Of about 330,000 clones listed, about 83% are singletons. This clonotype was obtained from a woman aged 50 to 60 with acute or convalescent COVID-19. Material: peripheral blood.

The CDR3 spells CASSTTTGTSGRAGTDTQYF. CDR3 sequence (DNA): TGTGCCAGCAGTACGACTACCGGGACTAGCGGGAGGGCCGGAACAGATACGCAGTATTTT. The rearrangement uses TRBV6-2 or TRBV6-3 and TRBJ2-3; 16 nucleotides match TRBD2. This CDR3 has 20 amino acids. The V segment lost 5 bases and the J segment 3 bases; nucleotides outside the gene matches: 14. Germline V gene sequence: CDR1 MNHEY, CDR2 SVGEGT.